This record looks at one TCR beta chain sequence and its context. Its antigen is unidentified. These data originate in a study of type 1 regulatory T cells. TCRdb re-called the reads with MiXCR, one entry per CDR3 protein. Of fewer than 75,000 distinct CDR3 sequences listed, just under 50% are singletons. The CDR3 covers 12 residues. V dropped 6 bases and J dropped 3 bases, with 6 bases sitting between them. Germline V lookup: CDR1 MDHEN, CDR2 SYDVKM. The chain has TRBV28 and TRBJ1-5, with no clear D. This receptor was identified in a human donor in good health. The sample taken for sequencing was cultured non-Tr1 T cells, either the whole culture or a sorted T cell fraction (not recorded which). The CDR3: CASRLANQPQHF. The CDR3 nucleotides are TGTGCCAGCAGGCTGGCCAATCAGCCCCAGCATTTT.